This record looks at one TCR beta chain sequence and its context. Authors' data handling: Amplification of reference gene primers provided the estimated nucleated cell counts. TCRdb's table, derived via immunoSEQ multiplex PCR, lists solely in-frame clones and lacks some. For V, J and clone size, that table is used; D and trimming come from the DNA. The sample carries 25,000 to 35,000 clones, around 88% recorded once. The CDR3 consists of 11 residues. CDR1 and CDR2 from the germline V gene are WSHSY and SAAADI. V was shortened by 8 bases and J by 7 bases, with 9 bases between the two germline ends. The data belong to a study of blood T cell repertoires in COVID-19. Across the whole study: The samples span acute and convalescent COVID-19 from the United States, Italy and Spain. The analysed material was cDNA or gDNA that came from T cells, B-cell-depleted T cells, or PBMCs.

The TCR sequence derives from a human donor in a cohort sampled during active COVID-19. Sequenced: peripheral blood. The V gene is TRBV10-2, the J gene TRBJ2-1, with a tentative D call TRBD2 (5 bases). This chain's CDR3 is CASGRGNEQFF. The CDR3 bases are TGCGCCAGCGGAAGAGGGAATGAGCAGTTCTTC.